What follows are 3 T cell receptor beta chains derived from one specimen sequenced in a study of control samples from healthy donors and cancer patients. Clones were read by immunoSEQ multiplex PCR, and TCRdb kept only the in-frame ones, dropping some. The top ten hold almost 40% of the sample, which has about 120,000 clones, about 89% seen once. The sequenced material came from blood. The receptors shown here come from a man aged 45 to 65 in good health.

V gene TRBV7-9 combines with J gene TRBJ2-3, with D possibly TRBD1 on 6 matching bases. Looked up from germline, CDR1 is SEHNR and CDR2 is FQNEAQ (reference sequence). The CDR3 length is 16 residues. With 0 bases removed from V and 2 bases from J, the gap between germline ends came to 12 bases. CDR3 sequence: CASSLAVGATTDTQYF. For the CDR3, the DNA is TGTGCCAGCAGCTTAGCCGTGGGGGCCACCACAGATACGCAGTATTTT.

The chain links TRBV7-2 to TRBJ1-2; D not resolved. Deletions cut 0 bases from V and 6 bases from J, with 11 bases between. The germline V gene encodes CDR1 SGHTA and CDR2 FQGNSA. The CDR3 sequence is 14 residues long. The CDR3 DNA is TGTGCCAGCAGCTTAGCGCTTAGGCAGGATGGCTACACCTTC. It codes for CASSLALRQDGYTF.

This chain joins TRBV5-1 and TRBJ2-2; 8 bases are a match to TRBD1. Germline V gene lookup returns CDR1 SGHRS and CDR2 YFSETQ. Germline trimming cut 4 bases from V and 0 bases from J; bases unmatched to any gene: 5. The CDR3 covers 16 residues. The CDR3 sequence is CASSRDRRPNTGELFF. The CDR3 DNA follows: TGCGCCAGCAGCCGGGACAGGCGGCCGAACACCGGGGAGCTGTTTTTT.